This T cell receptor (beta chain) was captured by sequencing in a study of post-analysis software for immune sequencing data. General study points: Normalized Chao1 diversity was significantly lower in multiple sclerosis patients than in controls. Strong co-clustering by F measure was evident for samples that had been prepared in the same batch.

Unique molecular identifiers tagged the TCR beta cDNA libraries. Starting from approximately 1 to 10 million T cells, the study yielded roughly 0.5 million cDNA molecules. MiXCR, run by TCRdb on the PCR reads, gives a single entry per CDR3 protein. The table includes approximately 570,000 distinct CDR3 sequences, 44% detected once. Worth noting for this clonotype: Its target is unknown.

Sequenced material: blood. The source is a girl aged 5 to 17 with multiple sclerosis.

DNA for the CDR3: TGCAGTGCTAGAGGCGTCGGACTAGCGGAAGAGACCCAGTACTTC. This sequence encodes CSARGVGLAEETQYF. V is TRBV20-1 and J is TRBJ2-5; 10 nucleotides match TRBD2. Germline V gene data show CDR1 as DFQATT and CDR2 as SNEGSKA (reference sequence). V lost 1 base, J lost 3 bases, and 5 bases stayed unmatched. CDR3 size: 15 residues.